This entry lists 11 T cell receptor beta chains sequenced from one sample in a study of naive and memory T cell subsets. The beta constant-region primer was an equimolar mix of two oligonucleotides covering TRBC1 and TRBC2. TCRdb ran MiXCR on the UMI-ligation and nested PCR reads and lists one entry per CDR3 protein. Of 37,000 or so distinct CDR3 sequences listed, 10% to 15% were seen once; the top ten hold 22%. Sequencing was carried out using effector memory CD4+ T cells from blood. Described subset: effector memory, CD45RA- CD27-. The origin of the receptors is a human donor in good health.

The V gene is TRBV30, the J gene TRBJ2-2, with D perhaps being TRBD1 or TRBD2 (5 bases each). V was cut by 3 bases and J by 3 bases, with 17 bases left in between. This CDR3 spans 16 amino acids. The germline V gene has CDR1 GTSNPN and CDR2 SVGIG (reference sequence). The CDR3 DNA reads TGTGCCTGGAGCCCACCGGGACGGCCAGACACCGGGGAGCTGTTTTTT. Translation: CAWSPPGRPDTGELFF.

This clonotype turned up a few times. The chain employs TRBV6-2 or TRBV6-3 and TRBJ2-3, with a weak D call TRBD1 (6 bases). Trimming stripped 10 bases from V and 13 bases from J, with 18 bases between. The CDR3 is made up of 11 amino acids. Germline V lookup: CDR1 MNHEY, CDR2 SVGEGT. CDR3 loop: CATSTDSRKYF. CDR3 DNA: TGTGCCACTTCGACGGACAGCCGGAAGTATTTT.

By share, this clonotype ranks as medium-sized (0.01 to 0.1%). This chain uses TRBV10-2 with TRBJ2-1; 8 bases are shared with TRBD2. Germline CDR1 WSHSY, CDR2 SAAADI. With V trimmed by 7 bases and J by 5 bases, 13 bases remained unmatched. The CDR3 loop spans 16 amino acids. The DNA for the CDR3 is TGCGCCAGCACCCACCCCACTAGCGGACCTCACAATGAGCAGTTCTTC. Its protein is CASTHPTSGPHNEQFF.

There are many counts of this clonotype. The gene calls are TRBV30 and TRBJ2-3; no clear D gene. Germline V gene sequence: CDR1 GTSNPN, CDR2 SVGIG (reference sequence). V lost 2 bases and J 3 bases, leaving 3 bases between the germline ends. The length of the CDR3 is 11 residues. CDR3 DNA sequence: TGTGCCTGGAGTAATACAGATACGCAGTATTTT. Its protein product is CAWSNTDTQYF.

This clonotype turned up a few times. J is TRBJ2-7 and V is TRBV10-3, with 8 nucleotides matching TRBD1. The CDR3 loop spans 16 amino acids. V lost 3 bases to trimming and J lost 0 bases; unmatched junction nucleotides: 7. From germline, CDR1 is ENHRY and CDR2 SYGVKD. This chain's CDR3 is CAISDVGQGSSYEQYF. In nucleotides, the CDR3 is TGTGCCATCAGTGACGTTGGACAGGGTAGCTCCTACGAGCAGTACTTC.

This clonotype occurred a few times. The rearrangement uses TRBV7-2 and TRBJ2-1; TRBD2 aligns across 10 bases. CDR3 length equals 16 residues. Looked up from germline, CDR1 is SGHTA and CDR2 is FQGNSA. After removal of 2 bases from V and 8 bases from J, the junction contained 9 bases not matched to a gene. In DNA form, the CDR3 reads TGTGCCAGCAGCTTACGGGCTAGCGGGAGAGGAGATGAGCAGTTCTTC. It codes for CASSLRASGRGDEQFF.

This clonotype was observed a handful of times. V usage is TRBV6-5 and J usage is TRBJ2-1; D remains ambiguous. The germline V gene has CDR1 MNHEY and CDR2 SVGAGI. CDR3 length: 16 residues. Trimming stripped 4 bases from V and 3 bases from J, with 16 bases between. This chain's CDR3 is CASSSLTGKLYNEQFF. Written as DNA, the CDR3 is TGTGCCAGCAGTTCCTTAACCGGTAAACTCTACAATGAGCAGTTCTTC.

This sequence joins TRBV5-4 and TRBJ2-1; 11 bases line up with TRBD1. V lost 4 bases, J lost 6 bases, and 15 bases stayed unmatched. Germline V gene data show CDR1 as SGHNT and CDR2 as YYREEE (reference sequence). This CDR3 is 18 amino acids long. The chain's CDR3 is CASSPSGGQGAQGNEQFF. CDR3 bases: TGTGCCAGCAGCCCAAGTGGCGGACAGGGGGCGCAAGGCAATGAGCAGTTCTTC.

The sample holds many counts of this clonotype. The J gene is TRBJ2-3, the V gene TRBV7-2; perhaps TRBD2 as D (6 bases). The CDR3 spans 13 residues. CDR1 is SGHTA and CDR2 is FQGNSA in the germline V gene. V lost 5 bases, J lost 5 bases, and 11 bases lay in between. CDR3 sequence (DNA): TGTGCCAGCAGCCGACTAGTAAGAGATACGCAGTATTTT. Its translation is CASSRLVRDTQYF.

The CDR3 is CASSGPSQGNQPQHF. The DNA for the CDR3 is TGTGCCAGCAGCGGACCATCTCAAGGCAATCAGCCCCAGCATTTT. The rearrangement uses TRBV28 and TRBJ1-5, with no clear D. Deletions cut 6 bases from V and 2 bases from J, with 14 bases between. The germline V gene has CDR1 MDHEN and CDR2 SYDVKM. This CDR3 is built from 15 residues.

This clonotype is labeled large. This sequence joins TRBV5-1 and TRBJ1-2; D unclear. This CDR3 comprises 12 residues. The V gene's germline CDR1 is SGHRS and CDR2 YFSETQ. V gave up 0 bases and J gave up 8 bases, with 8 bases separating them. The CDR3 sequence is CASSLDGKGYTF. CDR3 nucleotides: TGCGCCAGCAGCTTGGACGGCAAAGGCTACACCTTC.